These 31 T cell receptor beta chains were all obtained from the same sample, sequenced in a study of control samples from healthy donors and cancer patients (dated by TCRdb to the early 2020s). Library creation used the immunoSEQ multiplex PCR assay. TCRdb mirrors the immuneACCESS table, restricted to in-frame sequences. Some clones are absent from its copies; in checked studies, under half trace to an unresolved V gene, and the reason for the others is unknown. This sample holds about 190,000 clones; over 85% were observed only once. Of the sample, roughly 1.6% is held by the ten largest clones. Material: blood. The receptor set was obtained from a man younger than 35 in good health.

This chain uses TRBV24-1 with TRBJ2-2; the D is unclear. Between the trimmed V and J ends, which lost 3 bases and 1 base, there was a span of 8 bases. Germline lookup yields CDR1 KGHDR and CDR2 SFDVKD. There are 15 residues in the CDR3. The CDR3 DNA sequence: TGTGCCACCAGTGATACTTCAGGGAACACCGGGGAGCTGTTTTTT. This sequence encodes CATSDTSGNTGELFF.

This clone was counted once. This chain uses TRBV4-1 with TRBJ1-6; D gene unclear. Germline V gene sequence: CDR1 MGHRA, CDR2 YSYEKL. V shed 0 bases and J shed 14 bases, with 23 bases lying between them. The CDR3 is made up of 17 amino acids. The CDR3, as DNA: TGCGCCAGCAGCCAAGAATTTATAGGGTCCCCTAGTAGATCCCTCCACTTT. Translating it yields CASSQEFIGSPSRSLHF.

This chain uses TRBV7-9 with TRBJ1-6; TRBD1 matches at 7 bases. V gave up 6 bases and J gave up 6 bases; unmatched junction bases: 11. The CDR3 length is 16 residues. Germline V gene sequence: CDR1 SEHNR, CDR2 FQNEAQ (reference sequence). CDR3 in amino acids: CASSYPGTDLNSPLHF. In nucleotides, the CDR3 is TGTGCCAGCAGTTATCCCGGGACAGATCTTAATTCACCCCTCCACTTT.

On this clone itself: A read error may account for a junction end that differs from germline. This rearrangement joins TRBV6-5 to TRBJ1-5; 9 positions match TRBD1. Germline CDR1 reads MNHEY; CDR2 reads SVGAGI. This CDR3 region has 14 residues. The CDR3 loop reads CAGSPTGGEQPQHF. The CDR3 nucleotides read TGTGCCGGCAGTCCGACAGGGGGAGAGCAGCCCCAGCATTTT.

A single count supports this clone. The CDR3 DNA sequence: TGTGCCAGCACGGCTAGCGGTTACGAGCAGTACTTC. This codes for CASTASGYEQYF. The chain carries TRBV2 and TRBJ2-7, with 7 bases identical to TRBD2. The CDR3 runs to 12 residues. Germline V gene data show CDR1 as SNHLY and CDR2 as FYNNEI. V shed 7 bases, J shed 4 bases, and the junction held 4 bases outside the gene matches.

This sequence joins TRBV28 and TRBJ2-7, with no clear D. From germline, CDR1 is MDHEN and CDR2 SYDVKM. CDR3 length: 13 residues. Trimming pared 3 bases from V and 3 bases from J, leaving 9 bases between. The CDR3 coding sequence is TGTGCCAGCAGTTTTCGTGACGGCTACGAGCAGTACTTC. This translates into CASSFRDGYEQYF.

V usage is TRBV5-4 and J usage is TRBJ1-1; TRBD1 aligns across 8 bases. The J segment lost 7 bases and the V segment lost 0 bases, leaving 5 bases of the junction unmatched. Per the germline V gene, CDR1 is SGHNT and CDR2 is YYREEE (reference sequence). The CDR3 runs to 14 residues. The CDR3 DNA follows: TGTGCCAGCAGCTTGGGGACAGGGAGAATTGAAGCTTTCTTT. It specifies CASSLGTGRIEAFF.

The chain couples TRBV12-5 to TRBJ1-4; tentative D call: TRBD1 (6 bases). Germline V gene lookup returns CDR1 LGHNT and CDR2 FRNRAP. This CDR3 has 17 residues. Trimming took off 1 base at V and 10 bases at J, with 22 bases between the two ends. CDR3 region: CASGLGVLGGHGGKLFF. For the CDR3, the DNA is TGTGCTAGTGGTTTGGGCGTACTTGGGGGCCACGGAGGAAAACTGTTTTTT.

CDR3 residues: CASRGLGQAEGGQFF. The CDR3 DNA follows: TGTGCCAGCAGGGGCCTGGGACAGGCGGAGGGCGGGCAGTTCTTC. The rearrangement links TRBV6-5 to TRBJ2-1; 8 bases agree with TRBD1. The J segment lost 12 bases and the V segment lost 6 bases, leaving 16 bases of the junction unmatched. Germline V gives CDR1 MNHEY, CDR2 SVGAGI. The CDR3 totals 15 residues.

Comments on this clone: The junction departs from the called germline gene at one end, perhaps through a read error. The chain uses TRBV11-2 and TRBJ2-3; 14 bases map to TRBD2. Germline loops: CDR1 SGHAT, CDR2 FQNNGV. CDR3 length: 14 amino acids. CDR3 in DNA: TGTGCCAGCAGCTTAGGGGGACTAGCGGGGGAATTGCATTTT. Residues: CASSLGGLAGELHF. The variable domain in full, with the rest retrieved from reference TRBV11-2 and TRBJ2-3, is EAGVAQSPRYKIIEKRQSVAFWCNPISGHATLYWYQQILGQGPKLLIQFQNNGVVDDSQLPKDRFSAERLKGVDSTLKIQPAKLEDSAVYLCASSLGGLAGELHFGPGTRLTVL.

As to this clone: One end of the junction varies from germline; a read error may be responsible. The V and J genes are TRBV30 and TRBJ1-1; 7 positions match TRBD1. Per germline, CDR1 GTSNPN and CDR2 SVGIG (reference sequence). The CDR3 sequence is 14 residues long. CDR3 nucleotides: TGTGCCGGGAGCGTCAGACAGGGGAACACTGAAGCTTTCTTT. Protein: CAGSVRQGNTEAFF.

V usage is TRBV25-1 and J usage is TRBJ1-5; weak D call: TRBD1 (6 bases). This CDR3 comprises 11 residues. CDR1 MGHDK and CDR2 SYGVNS come from the germline V gene. Trimming removed 8 bases from V and 6 bases from J, with 8 bases in between. The CDR3 loop reads CASLRGQPQHF. As DNA, the CDR3 is TGTGCCAGCCTCAGGGGTCAGCCCCAGCATTTT.

This clone was recorded only once. This chain uses TRBV5-1 with TRBJ2-1; D is uncertain. There are 15 residues in the CDR3. V lost 2 bases, J lost 1 base, and 10 bases lay in between. Germline loops: CDR1 SGHRS, CDR2 YFSETQ. The CDR3 protein is CASSFGDFSYNEQFF. CDR3 DNA: TGCGCCAGCAGCTTTGGGGATTTTTCCTACAATGAGCAGTTCTTC.

This chain links TRBV6-1 with TRBJ2-7, with 9 nucleotides matching TRBD1. The junction had 9 bases not matched to a gene; V was cut back by 4 bases and J by 2 bases. CDR3 length equals 16 residues. Germline CDR1 reads MNHNS; CDR2 reads SASEGT. The CDR3 here is CASSALPGQGTYEQYF. CDR3 in DNA: TGTGCCAGCAGTGCATTACCGGGACAGGGAACCTACGAGCAGTACTTC.

This chain joins TRBV9 and TRBJ2-3; tentatively, D is TRBD2 (6 bases). Deletions cut 4 bases from V and 0 bases from J, with 9 bases between. The CDR3 length is 14 residues. The V gene's germline CDR1 is SGDLS and CDR2 YYNGEE. This chain's CDR3 is CASSLGLSTDTQYF. CDR3 bases: TGTGCCAGCAGCCTGGGACTCAGCACAGATACGCAGTATTTT.

The chain is built from TRBV6-6 and TRBJ1-6; tentatively, D is TRBD1 (5 bases). Trimming took off 5 bases at V and 0 bases at J, with 20 bases between the two ends. CDR3 size: 19 residues. Germline loops: CDR1 MNHNY, CDR2 SVGAGI (reference sequence). CDR3 sequence reads: CASSPTVRQLFSYNSPLHF. The CDR3 region has the DNA TGTGCCAGCAGTCCCACCGTGAGACAGCTTTTCTCCTATAATTCACCCCTCCACTTT.

The chain joins TRBV3-1 (or the pseudogene TRBV3-2) to TRBJ2-6, with no clear D. The CDR3 is 17 residues long. V was cut by 5 bases and J by 2 bases, with 16 bases left in between. CDR1 is LGHDT, CDR2 YNNKEL, per germline (reference sequence). CDR3 residues: CASSSRAMSPGANVLTF. DNA of the CDR3: TGTGCCAGCAGCTCCCGGGCAATGAGTCCTGGGGCCAACGTCCTGACTTTC.

J is TRBJ2-4 and V is TRBV7-4; D is undetermined. V lost 5 bases and J 0 bases, leaving 17 bases between the germline ends. There are 17 residues in the CDR3. In germline, CDR1 is SGHVT, CDR2 SQSDAQ. The CDR3 is CASSPQSTGIAKNIQYF. CDR3 nucleotide sequence: TGTGCCAGCAGCCCACAGTCAACCGGAATAGCCAAAAACATTCAGTACTTC.

V is TRBV30 and J is TRBJ1-4; 9 nucleotides match TRBD1. V shed 5 bases and J 7 bases; nucleotides not matched to a gene: 2. Germline CDR1 GTSNPN, CDR2 SVGIG (reference sequence). CDR3 size: 12 residues. The CDR3 coding sequence is TGTGCCTGGCGACAGGGGGGTGAAAAACTGTTTTTT. Translating it yields CAWRQGGEKLFF.

The chain employs TRBV2 and TRBJ2-5; the match to TRBD1 covers 9 bases. CDR1 and CDR2 from the germline V gene are SNHLY and FYNNEI. The CDR3 runs 15 residues. V gave up 6 bases and J gave up 4 bases; unmatched junction bases: 9. CDR3 sequence (DNA): TGTGCCAGCAGCCGGGACAGGGCCGCCTTAGAGACCCAGTACTTC. This sequence encodes CASSRDRAALETQYF.

A word on this clone: At one boundary the junction diverges from the germline segment, which might be a read error. The V call is TRBV7-9, the J call TRBJ1-4; TRBD1 aligns across 9 bases. CDR3 length: 11 residues. Germline CDR1 is SEHNR and CDR2 is FQNEAQ (reference sequence). The DNA of the CDR3 is TGTGCCAGCAGCTTTCCGGACAGGGGCGGATTT. Its translation is CASSFPDRGGF.

V usage is TRBV24-1 and J usage is TRBJ1-5, with a possible D match to TRBD1 (5 bases). The CDR3 runs 15 residues. The V gene lost 2 bases and the J gene lost 2 bases, with 9 bases spanning the gap. Germline assignment: CDR1 KGHDR and CDR2 SFDVKD. In DNA form, the CDR3 reads TGTGCCACCAGTGATTCTACAGGAGGCAATCAGCCCCAGCATTTT. It codes for CATSDSTGGNQPQHF.

The chain employs TRBV19 and TRBJ1-5; the match to TRBD1 covers 10 bases. This CDR3 is 17 amino acids long. The germline V gene has CDR1 LNHDA and CDR2 SQIVND (reference sequence). With V trimmed by 4 bases and J by 9 bases, 15 bases remained unmatched. The CDR3 region is CASSKQRTGTGEGPQHF. The CDR3 DNA follows: TGTGCCAGTAGTAAACAGCGCACCGGGACAGGGGAAGGGCCCCAGCATTTT.

The chain employs TRBV2 and TRBJ2-3, with 8 bases lining up with TRBD2. Germline-derived CDR1 and CDR2 are SNHLY and FYNNEI. After removal of 5 bases from V and 2 bases from J, the junction contained 6 bases not matched to a gene. This CDR3 spans 15 amino acids. CDR3 nucleotide sequence: TGTGCCAGCAGTAGATTAGCGGGGTTCACAGATACGCAGTATTTT. This translates into CASSRLAGFTDTQYF.

The chain is built from TRBV9 and TRBJ2-1, with a possible D match to TRBD2 (5 bases). In germline, CDR1 is SGDLS, CDR2 YYNGEE. The CDR3 has 14 amino acids. V shed 5 bases and J shed 6 bases, with 15 bases lying between them. The CDR3 sequence is CASSMDFNLNEQFF. The CDR3 nucleotides are TGTGCCAGCAGTATGGACTTTAATCTCAATGAGCAGTTCTTC.

This rearrangement joins TRBV20-1 to TRBJ1-1, with a tentative D call TRBD1 (6 bases). V lost 3 bases to trimming and J lost 6 bases, with 11 bases between them. The germline gives CDR1 DFQATT, CDR2 SNEGSKA (reference sequence). The CDR3 totals 12 residues. In DNA, the CDR3 is TGCAGTGCTAGTAACAGGGTGGCTGAAGCTTTCTTT. Protein sequence: CSASNRVAEAFF.

The V gene is TRBV14, the J gene TRBJ2-4, with TRBD2 matching 7 bases. The V and J ends lost 6 bases and 5 bases, in that order; junction bases with no gene match: 7. Germline CDR1 reads SGHDN; CDR2 reads FVKESK. The CDR3 consists of 14 residues. CDR3 nucleotide sequence: TGTGCCAGCAGATTGGGCGGGGGTCAAAACATTCAGTACTTC. This translates into CASRLGGGQNIQYF.

The chain has TRBV19 and TRBJ1-1; D not certain. Germline CDR1 LNHDA, CDR2 SQIVND (reference sequence). CDR3 length equals 10 residues. Here the CDR3 reads CGAGNTEAFF. The CDR3 nucleotides read TGTGGGGCAGGGAACACTGAAGCTTTCTTT.

The chain carries TRBV2 and TRBJ2-3, with 9 bases that match TRBD1. This CDR3 comprises 12 residues. Germline CDR1 is SNHLY and CDR2 is FYNNEI. J lost 5 bases, V lost 6 bases, and 0 bases had no gene match. CDR3 bases: TGTGCCAGCAGGGACAGGGGAGATACGCAGTATTTT. This gives the protein CASRDRGDTQYF.

This clone showed up just a few times. The chain employs TRBV10-1 and TRBJ1-5; D is undetermined. V lost 0 bases to trimming and J lost 7 bases, with 4 bases between them. The germline V gene encodes CDR1 WNHNN and CDR2 SYGVQD (reference sequence). CDR3 length: 12 amino acids. CDR3 nucleotides: TGCGCCAGCAGTGAGTCGGGCCAGCCCCAGCATTTT. Translated: CASSESGQPQHF.

V gene TRBV7-3 combines with J gene TRBJ2-2; possible D gene TRBD2, 5 bases. The germline V gene encodes CDR1 SGHTA and CDR2 FQGTGA. The V end lost 2 bases, the J end lost 6 bases, and 16 bases lay between the germline ends. The CDR3 contains 16 residues. The CDR3 spells CASSLLGGVDAGELFF. In DNA form, the CDR3 reads TGTGCCAGCAGCTTATTAGGAGGAGTCGACGCCGGGGAGCTGTTTTTT. The whole variable domain, filled in from reference TRBV7-3 and TRBJ2-2, reads GAGVSQTPSNKVTEKGKYVELRCDPISGHTALYWYRQSLGQGPEFLIYFQGTGAADDSGLPNDRFFAVRPEGSVSTLKIQRTERGDSAVYLCASSLLGGVDAGELFFGEGSRLTVL.